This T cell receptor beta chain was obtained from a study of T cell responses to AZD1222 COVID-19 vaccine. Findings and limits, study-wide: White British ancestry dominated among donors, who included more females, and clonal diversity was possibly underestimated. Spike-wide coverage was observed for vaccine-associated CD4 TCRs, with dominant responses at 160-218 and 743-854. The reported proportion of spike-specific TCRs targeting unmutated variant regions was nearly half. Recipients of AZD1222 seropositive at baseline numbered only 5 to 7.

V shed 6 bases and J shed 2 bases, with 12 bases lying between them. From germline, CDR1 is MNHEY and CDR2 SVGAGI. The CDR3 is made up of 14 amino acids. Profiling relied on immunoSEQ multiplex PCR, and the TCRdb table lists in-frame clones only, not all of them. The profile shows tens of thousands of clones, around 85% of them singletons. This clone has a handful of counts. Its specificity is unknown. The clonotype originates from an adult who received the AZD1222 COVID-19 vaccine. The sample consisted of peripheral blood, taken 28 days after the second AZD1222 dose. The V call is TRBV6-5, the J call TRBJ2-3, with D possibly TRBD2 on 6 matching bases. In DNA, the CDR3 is TGTGCCAGCAGCGCCAGCGGGTTCACAGATACGCAGTATTTT. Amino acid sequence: CASSASGFTDTQYF.